The TCR beta chain under discussion was sequenced for a study of cytotoxic CD8 clonotypes in ibrutinib-treated CLL. Findings and limits, study-wide: Treatment left the uncommon public clonotypes either contracted or stable in frequency. Baseline levels of clonality went above those of age-matched healthy donors and moved with circulating CD8+ T-cell counts.

The targeted sequencing depth was 1 in 200,000 to 1 in 1 million T cells. Generated by immunoSEQ multiplex PCR, the TCRdb table keeps only in-frame clones and is missing some. The profile shows about 140,000 clones, approximately 77% of them singletons. Only one count was recorded for this clone. Its antigen is currently unknown. The V end was cut by 3 bases, the J end by 0 bases, with 12 bases between. Germline assignment: CDR1 KGHSH and CDR2 LQKENI. This CDR3 is 16 amino acids long. The rearrangement joins TRBV18 to TRBJ1-3; D is unresolved. This clonotype was obtained from a human donor with chronic lymphocytic leukemia. This specimen was PBMCs, taken after 12 months of ibrutinib treatment. CDR3 protein: CASSPRTGSSGNTIYF. As DNA, the CDR3 is TGTGCCAGCTCACCTAGGACGGGTAGCTCTGGAAACACCATATATTTT.